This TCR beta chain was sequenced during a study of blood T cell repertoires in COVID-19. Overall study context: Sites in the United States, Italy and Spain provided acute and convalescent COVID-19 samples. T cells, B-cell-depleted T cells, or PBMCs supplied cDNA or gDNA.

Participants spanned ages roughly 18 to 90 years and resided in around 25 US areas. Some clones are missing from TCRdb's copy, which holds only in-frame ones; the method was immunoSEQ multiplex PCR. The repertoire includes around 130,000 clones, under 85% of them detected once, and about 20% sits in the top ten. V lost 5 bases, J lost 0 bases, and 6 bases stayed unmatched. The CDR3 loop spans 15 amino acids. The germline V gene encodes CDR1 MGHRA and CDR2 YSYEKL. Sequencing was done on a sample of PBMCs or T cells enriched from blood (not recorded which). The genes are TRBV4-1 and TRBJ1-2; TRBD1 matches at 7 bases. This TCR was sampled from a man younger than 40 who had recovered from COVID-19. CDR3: CASSSRQGANYGYTF. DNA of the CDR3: TGCGCCAGCAGCTCCCGACAGGGAGCTAACTATGGCTACACCTTC.